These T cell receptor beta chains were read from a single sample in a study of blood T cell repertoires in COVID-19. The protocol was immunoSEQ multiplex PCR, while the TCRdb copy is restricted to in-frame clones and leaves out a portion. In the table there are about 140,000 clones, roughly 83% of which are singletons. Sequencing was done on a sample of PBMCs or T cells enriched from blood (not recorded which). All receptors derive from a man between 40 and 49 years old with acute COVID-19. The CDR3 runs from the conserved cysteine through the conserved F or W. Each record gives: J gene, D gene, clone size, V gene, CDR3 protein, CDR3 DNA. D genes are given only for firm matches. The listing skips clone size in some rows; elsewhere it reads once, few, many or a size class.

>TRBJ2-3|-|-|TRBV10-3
CAISDRSSTDTQYF
TGTGCCATCAGTGACAGGTCCAGCACAGATACGCAGTATTTT
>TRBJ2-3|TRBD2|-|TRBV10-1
CASKASGSTDTQYF
TGCGCCAGCAAAGCTAGCGGCAGCACAGATACGCAGTATTTT
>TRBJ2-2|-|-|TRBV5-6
CASSPSVGELFF
TGTGCCAGCAGCCCCAGCGTCGGGGAGCTGTTTTTT
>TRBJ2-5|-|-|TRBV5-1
CASSATGSQETQYF
TGCGCCAGCAGCGCCACAGGGAGCCAAGAGACCCAGTACTTC
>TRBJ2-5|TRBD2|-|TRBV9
CASSVGVAGGETQYF
TGTGCCAGCAGCGTAGGGGTAGCGGGAGGGGAGACCCAGTACTTC
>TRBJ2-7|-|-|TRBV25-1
CASSLTHYEQYF
TGTGCCAGCAGTCTGACACACTACGAGCAGTACTTC
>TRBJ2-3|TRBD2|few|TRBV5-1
CASSTGLAGGSTDTQYF
TGCGCCAGCAGCACGGGACTAGCGGGAGGCAGCACAGATACGCAGTATTTT
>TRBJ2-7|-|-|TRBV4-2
CASSQGGGASSYEQYF
TGTGCCAGCAGCCAAGGAGGAGGGGCGAGCTCCTACGAGCAGTACTTC
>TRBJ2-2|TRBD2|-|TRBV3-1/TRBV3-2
CASSQGYSGRGTGELFF
TGTGCCAGCAGCCAAGGGTATAGCGGGAGAGGAACCGGGGAGCTGTTTTTT
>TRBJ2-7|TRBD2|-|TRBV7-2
CASSLGLAGGNYEQYF
TGTGCCAGCAGCTTGGGACTAGCGGGGGGGAACTACGAGCAGTACTTC
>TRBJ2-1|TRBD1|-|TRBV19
CASSPDRDRGIYNEQFF
TGTGCCAGTAGTCCAGACCGGGACAGGGGTATCTACAATGAGCAGTTCTTC
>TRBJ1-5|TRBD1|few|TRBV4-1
CASSAAADRGGRPQHF
TGCGCCAGCAGCGCAGCCGCGGACAGGGGAGGGCGGCCCCAGCATTTT
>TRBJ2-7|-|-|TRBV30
CAWSQTLVTHEQYF
TGTGCCTGGAGTCAGACTTTAGTCACCCACGAGCAGTACTTC
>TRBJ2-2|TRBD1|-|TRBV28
CASSAGTGRGTGELFF
TGTGCCAGCAGTGCCGGGACAGGAAGAGGGACCGGGGAGCTGTTTTTT
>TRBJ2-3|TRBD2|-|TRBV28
CASSGSGGRRDTQYF
TGTGCCAGCAGCGGTAGCGGGGGGCGGAGAGATACGCAGTATTTT
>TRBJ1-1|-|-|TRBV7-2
CASSLSPDNPEAFF
TGTGCCAGCAGCTTAAGCCCCGACAACCCTGAAGCTTTCTTT
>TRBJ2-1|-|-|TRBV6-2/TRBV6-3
CASSPTGRGFNEQFF
TGTGCCAGCAGCCCTACAGGGAGGGGGTTCAATGAGCAGTTCTTC
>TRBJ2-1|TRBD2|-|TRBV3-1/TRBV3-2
CASSQENGRADNEQFF
TGTGCCAGCAGCCAAGAGAACGGGAGGGCCGACAATGAGCAGTTCTTC
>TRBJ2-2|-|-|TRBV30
CAWSDLRAGELFF
TGTGCCTGGAGTGATCTTCGTGCCGGGGAGCTGTTTTTT
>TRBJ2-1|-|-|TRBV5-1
CASSLDRQSSYNEQFF
TGCGCCAGCAGCTTGGATCGACAGAGCTCCTACAATGAGCAGTTCTTC
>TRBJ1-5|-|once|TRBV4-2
CASSQDPGDQPQHF
TGTGCCAGCAGCCAAGATCCCGGGGATCAGCCCCAGCATTTT
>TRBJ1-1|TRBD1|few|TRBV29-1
CSVPGQGNAEAFF
TGCAGCGTACCGGGACAGGGCAACGCTGAAGCTTTCTTT
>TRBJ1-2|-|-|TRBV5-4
CASSLEQGTGYTF
TGTGCCAGCAGCTTGGAGCAGGGTACCGGCTACACCTTC
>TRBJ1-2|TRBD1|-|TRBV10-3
CAISRTGENYGYTF
TGTGCCATCAGCCGGACAGGGGAGAACTATGGCTACACCTTC
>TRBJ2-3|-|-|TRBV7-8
CASSLLRGREDTQYF
TGTGCCAGCAGCTTACTGCGGGGGCGGGAAGATACGCAGTATTTT
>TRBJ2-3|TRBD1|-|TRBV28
CASSIPGQGPRGTQYF
TGTGCCAGCAGCATACCGGGACAGGGGCCCCGTGGTACGCAGTATTTT
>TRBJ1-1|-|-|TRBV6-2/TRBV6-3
CASSYQTGGRRAFF
TGTGCCAGCAGTTACCAAACCGGAGGCAGAAGAGCTTTCTTT
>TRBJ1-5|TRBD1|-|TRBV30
CAWWTGQWNQPQHF
TGTGCCTGGTGGACAGGGCAGTGGAATCAGCCCCAGCATTTT
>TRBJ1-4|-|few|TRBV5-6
CASSFSGMADEKLFF
TGTGCCAGCAGCTTCTCCGGGATGGCGGACGAAAAACTGTTTTTT
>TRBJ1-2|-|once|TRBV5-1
CASSLNGQGRIGYTF
TGCGCCAGCAGCTTGAATGGGCAGGGGCGTATTGGCTACACCTTC